What follows are 18 T cell receptor beta chains derived from one specimen sequenced in a study of blood T cell repertoires in COVID-19. Clones were read by immunoSEQ multiplex PCR, and TCRdb kept only the in-frame ones, dropping some. The table lists approximately 50,000 clones, 70% to 85% of them singletons. Sample: peripheral blood. These receptors were obtained from a man in his 70s with acute or convalescent COVID-19.

The V gene is TRBV5-1, the J gene TRBJ1-2, with TRBD1 matching 7 bases. This CDR3 has 15 residues. The germline V gene has CDR1 SGHRS and CDR2 YFSETQ. With V trimmed by 3 bases and J by 8 bases, 13 bases remained unmatched. The CDR3 reads CASSSSGTVRSGYTF. For the CDR3, the DNA is TGCGCCAGCAGCTCCTCCGGGACAGTGAGAAGCGGCTACACCTTC. The whole variable domain, filled in from reference TRBV5-1 and TRBJ1-2, reads KAGVTQTPRYLIKTRGQQVTLSCSPISGHRSVSWYQQTPGQGLQFLFEYFSETQRNKGNFPGRFSGRQFSNSRSEMNVSTLELGDSALYLCASSSSGTVRSGYTFGSGTRLTVV.

The chain couples TRBV4-1 to TRBJ2-5; perhaps TRBD2 as D (6 bases). CDR1 MGHRA and CDR2 YSYEKL come from the germline V gene. Trimming pared 2 bases from V and 3 bases from J, leaving 13 bases between. This CDR3 region has 15 residues. DNA of the CDR3: TGCGCCAGCAGCCAACGGGGACTCGAGAAAGAGACCCAGTACTTC. This translates into CASSQRGLEKETQYF.

J is TRBJ1-5 and V is TRBV20-1, with D tentatively TRBD1 (5 bases). The CDR3 extends over 15 amino acids. Trimming pared 3 bases from V and 0 bases from J, leaving 12 bases between. Germline values: CDR1 DFQATT, CDR2 SNEGSKA (reference sequence). This CDR3 reads CSASGGGTSNQPQHF. The CDR3 region has the DNA TGCAGTGCTAGTGGCGGGGGTACTAGCAATCAGCCCCAGCATTTT.

The chain uses TRBV25-1 and TRBJ2-7, with 10 bases identical to TRBD1. Trimming at V came to 6 bases and at J to 4 bases, leaving 9 bases not matched to a gene. The CDR3 runs 15 residues. CDR1 MGHDK and CDR2 SYGVNS come from the germline V gene. The DNA of the CDR3 is TGTGCCAGCAGCTCCCCTAGGGACAGGGGTTACGAGCAGTACTTC. The encoded protein is CASSSPRDRGYEQYF.

The sample holds a few counts of this clone. V is TRBV7-3 and J is TRBJ2-2, with TRBD2 matching 8 bases. The CDR3 spans 15 residues. Germline values: CDR1 SGHTA, CDR2 FQGTGA. Trimming took 5 bases from V and 6 from J; bases not matched to a gene: 8. CDR3 sequence (DNA): TGTGCCAGCAGCCGGGGCAGCGGGAGAGCCGGGGAGCTGTTTTTT. As protein: CASSRGSGRAGELFF.

The chain links TRBV9 to TRBJ2-1; a weak D match, TRBD1 (5 bases). The ends were cut back, 0 bases at V and 4 bases at J, with 11 bases in the middle. The CDR3 runs to 15 residues. CDR1 SGDLS and CDR2 YYNGEE come from the germline V gene. The CDR3 region has the DNA TGTGCCAGCAGCGTAGAGGGGTCAGAGTACAATGAGCAGTTCTTC. It yields the protein CASSVEGSEYNEQFF.

The V gene is TRBV5-1, the J gene TRBJ2-1; 7 nucleotides match TRBD1. Germline lookup yields CDR1 SGHRS and CDR2 YFSETQ. J was trimmed by 5 bases and V by 4 bases; bases with no gene match: 6. There are 14 residues in the CDR3. The CDR3 nucleotides read TGCGCCAGCAGCCTTCGACAGGGCGACAATGAGCAGTTCTTC. Translating it yields CASSLRQGDNEQFF.

The chain uses TRBV5-1 and TRBJ2-7, with TRBD2 matching 11 bases. Germline CDR1 SGHRS, CDR2 YFSETQ. The CDR3 is made up of 16 amino acids. Trimming took 6 bases from V and 1 from J; bases not matched to a gene: 9. This CDR3 is CASIPGGTSGSYEQYF. The DNA for the CDR3 is TGCGCCAGCATTCCTGGGGGGACTAGCGGATCCTACGAGCAGTACTTC.

V and J are TRBV11-2 and TRBJ2-1; D might be TRBD2 (5 bases). The CDR3 is made up of 13 amino acids. Trimming took 1 base from V and 8 from J, leaving 9 bases between them. The germline CDR1 and CDR2 sequences are SGHAT and FQNNGV. The CDR3 protein is CASSLAGKDEQFF. The DNA of the CDR3 is TGTGCCAGCAGCTTAGCGGGAAAGGATGAGCAGTTCTTC.

This chain links TRBV11-3 with TRBJ2-5; D is perhaps TRBD1 (5 bases). The CDR3 loop spans 12 amino acids. With 3 bases removed from V and 4 bases from J, the gap between germline ends came to 6 bases. The V gene's germline CDR1 is SGHNT and CDR2 YENEEA. The CDR3 DNA follows: TGTGCCAGCAGCTTGGGGCGAGAGACCCAGTACTTC. Translated, it gives CASSLGRETQYF.

The chain joins TRBV3-1 (or the pseudogene TRBV3-2) to TRBJ2-1; D possibly corresponds to TRBD1 (6 bases). The CDR3 is made up of 13 amino acids. Looked up from germline, CDR1 is LGHDT and CDR2 is YNNKEL (reference sequence). The ends were cut back, 7 bases at V and 7 bases at J, with 14 bases in the middle. DNA of the CDR3: TGTGCCAGCACCTCAGGGGAACGGAATGAGCAGTTCTTC. Its translation: CASTSGERNEQFF.

The rearrangement links TRBV19 to TRBJ2-5, with TRBD2 matching 12 bases. This CDR3 spans 16 amino acids. Germline V lookup: CDR1 LNHDA, CDR2 SQIVND (reference sequence). The trim removed 5 bases at V and 1 base at J, leaving 5 bases unmatched. The CDR3 sequence: CASSSTSGGSQETQYF. For the CDR3, the DNA is TGTGCCAGTAGTTCTACTAGCGGGGGGTCCCAAGAGACCCAGTACTTC.

V and J are TRBV10-3 and TRBJ2-3; D might be TRBD1 (7 bases). The CDR3 extends over 15 amino acids. The ends were cut back, 2 bases at V and 4 bases at J, with 13 bases in the middle. The V gene's germline CDR1 is ENHRY and CDR2 SYGVKD. The CDR3 is CAISEGRGVPDTQYF. The CDR3 DNA reads TGTGCCATCAGTGAGGGCAGGGGGGTCCCAGATACGCAGTATTTT.

V is TRBV5-4 and J is TRBJ1-4, with unresolved D. The V gene's germline CDR1 is SGHNT and CDR2 YYREEE (reference sequence). V was pared by 7 bases and J by 0 bases, with 7 bases between. There are 13 residues in the CDR3. The CDR3: CASAASTNEKLFF. CDR3 nucleotides: TGTGCCAGCGCGGCCTCAACTAATGAAAAACTGTTTTTT.

The genes are TRBV5-1 and TRBJ1-5, with D maybe TRBD1 (6 bases). Germline lookup yields CDR1 SGHRS and CDR2 YFSETQ. The V end lost 9 bases, the J end lost 6 bases, and 10 bases lay between the germline ends. The CDR3 covers 11 residues. CDR3 amino acids: CATTGIQPQHF. The CDR3 nucleotides read TGCGCCACTACAGGGATTCAGCCCCAGCATTTT.

The V call is TRBV7-8, the J call TRBJ1-4; 8 bases agree with TRBD1. The CDR3 consists of 17 residues. V lost 3 bases to trimming and J lost 1 base; unmatched junction nucleotides: 7. CDR1 SGHVS and CDR2 FQNEAQ come from the germline V gene. CDR3 DNA sequence: TGTGCCAGCAGCTTGAGACAGGGGCAGATAACTAATGAAAAACTGTTTTTT. Its protein product is CASSLRQGQITNEKLFF.

This clone showed up just once. The chain links TRBV9 to TRBJ2-1, with a weak D call TRBD1 (6 bases). Germline CDR1 reads SGDLS; CDR2 reads YYNGEE. V was cut by 4 bases and J by 6 bases, with 17 bases left in between. This CDR3 has 15 amino acids. The CDR3 bases are TGTGCCAGCAGCATAGGACAGTCAGTGGGCAATGAGCAGTTCTTC. Translation gives CASSIGQSVGNEQFF.

The rearrangement uses TRBV3-1 (or the pseudogene TRBV3-2) and TRBJ1-4; 7 bases are a match to TRBD1. The CDR3 spans 14 residues. The trim removed 4 bases at V and 8 bases at J, leaving 7 bases unmatched. The germline gives CDR1 LGHDT, CDR2 YNNKEL (reference sequence). Here the CDR3 DNA reads TGTGCCAGCAGCCCACAGGGGTCGTCGGAAAAACTGTTTTTT. This encodes CASSPQGSSEKLFF.